This T cell receptor (beta chain) emerged from a study of identical twins (dated by TCRdb to 2016 to 2018). Background on the whole study: To test whether fetal clonotypes persist, this study deep-sequenced TCR alpha and beta repertoires from monozygotic twins, from unrelated adults of various ages, and from cord blood. To rule out contamination, replicate twin experiments were performed at different times with different library preparation protocols. Study-level results and caveats: Because the same donors could not be followed over many years, the conclusions depended on cross-sectional statistical analysis. Zero-insertion analyses could be partly confounded by invariant T cells such as MAIT and iNKT, although diverse VJ usage argued against such confounding for most clonotypes. Compared with coincidental sharing between unrelated individuals, out-of-frame TCR alpha sequences shared between twins showed an excess of sequences with low generation probability. Abundant cord blood beta clonotypes carried fewer insertions; young adult naive repertoires showed a weaker similar trend, while memory repertoires showed none. Recombination models systematically underestimated out-of-frame TCR alpha sharing in monozygotic twins but agreed with sharing between unrelated individuals. In beta out-of-frame sequences, excess twin sharing was weaker, because having fewer shared sequences lowered the signal-to-noise ratio.

Via the germline V gene (reference sequence), CDR1 is LNHNV and CDR2 YYDKDF. Trimming costs V 5 bases and J 2 bases, and their ends lie 11 bases apart. CDR3 length: 14 amino acids, cysteine to phenylalanine. The only DNA kept is the CDR3, 42 bases in frame from the first base. This clonotype has a count of ten or more. Its antigen specificity is not known. No qualities accompany the bases; no much larger clone lies one base away. The library came from 5' RACE. The sequencing machine was an Illumina HiSeq 2000. A universal primer binding site was introduced by template switching, and a unique molecular identifier was present in the final cDNA, enabling accurate counting of TCR cDNA molecules. Specific primers in the conserved constant-segment region were used to synthesize first-strand cDNA for TCR alpha and beta chains. To control for contamination, every cDNA library was double barcoded, receiving both a SMART-Mk sample barcode and Illumina barcodes. Two successive PCR steps introduced TruSeq adapter sequences along with Illumina sample barcodes. TCR alpha and beta cDNA libraries were sequenced on the Illumina HiSeq platform with custom primers. In the original analysis: MiGEC processed the raw reads to extract unique molecular identifiers, while MiXCR was used to determine the CDR3 positions. For each individual, recombination models were inferred using an EM algorithm with the repgenHMM and IGoR tools. Shared clonotype analysis was performed with the tcR package in R, normalizing sharing by the product of cloneset sizes. To study raw recombination without the effects of thymic and clonal selection, out-of-frame nonproductive sequences were analyzed. The public reads were reprocessed in TCRdb via fastp at Q25 and MiXCR, keeping in-frame beta chains. Entries are consolidated by CDR3 protein sequence, retaining the most common genes and DNA. The V and J calls come from TCRdb's annotation, not from the publication. Present in this sample are some 560,000 distinct CDR3 sequences, around 9.6% of which were seen just once. The ten largest clonotypes hold around 3.1% of the sample.

Only healthy Caucasian donors were included. Three pairs of female monozygotic twins, all aged about 18 to 30 years, made up the twin cohort. The RNA used for TCR libraries was isolated from peripheral blood mononuclear cells. These sequences were also reported in another study, on yellow fever vaccine responses in identical twins. The second paper further reports: According to the authors, the vaccine-induced T cell response in identical twins seemed to be partly convergent and partly specific to each individual. Focusing on identical twins, the study followed the T cell clones that responded to the vaccine, and did so with precision.

This sequence uses TRBV15 and TRBJ2-3; the D gene could be TRBD1 or TRBD2, each one agreeing over 5 bases. This sequence was found in a woman between 18 and 29 years old in good health. Sequenced input: PBMCs. CDR3 reads: CATSPGRDTDTQYF. The nucleotide sequence reads as follows: TGTGCCACCAGCCCGGGACGGGACACAGATACGCAGTATTTT.